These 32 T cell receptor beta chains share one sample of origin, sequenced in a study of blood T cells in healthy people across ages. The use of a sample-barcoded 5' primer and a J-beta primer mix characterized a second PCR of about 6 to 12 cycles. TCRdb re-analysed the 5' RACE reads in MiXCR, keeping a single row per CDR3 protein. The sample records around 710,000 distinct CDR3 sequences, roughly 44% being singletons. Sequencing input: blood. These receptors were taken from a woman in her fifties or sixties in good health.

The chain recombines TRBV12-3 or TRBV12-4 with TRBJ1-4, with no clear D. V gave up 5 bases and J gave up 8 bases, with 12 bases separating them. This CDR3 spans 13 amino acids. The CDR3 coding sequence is TGTGCCAGCAGTGCCCAGATGGGGGAAAAACTGTTTTTT. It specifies CASSAQMGEKLFF.

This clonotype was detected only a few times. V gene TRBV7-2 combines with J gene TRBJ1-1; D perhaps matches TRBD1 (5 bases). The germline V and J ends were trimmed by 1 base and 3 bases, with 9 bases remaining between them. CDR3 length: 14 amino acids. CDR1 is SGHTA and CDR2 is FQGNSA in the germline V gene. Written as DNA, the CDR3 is TGTGCCAGCAGCTTAGTTGGGGGATACACTGAAGCTTTCTTT. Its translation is CASSLVGGYTEAFF.

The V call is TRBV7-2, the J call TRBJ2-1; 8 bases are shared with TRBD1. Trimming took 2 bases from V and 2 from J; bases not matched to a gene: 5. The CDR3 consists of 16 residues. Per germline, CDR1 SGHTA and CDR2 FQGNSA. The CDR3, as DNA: TGTGCCAGCAGCTTACGGACAGGGTCCCCCTACAATGAGCAGTTCTTC. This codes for CASSLRTGSPYNEQFF. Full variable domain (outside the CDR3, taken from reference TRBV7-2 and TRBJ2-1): GAGVSQSPSNKVTEKGKDVELRCDPISGHTALYWYRQSLGQGLEFLIYFQGNSAPDKSGLPSDRFSAERTGGSVSTLTIQRTQQEDSAVYLCASSLRTGSPYNEQFFGPGTRLTVL.

The CDR3 DNA is TGTGCCAGCAGCTTATCCTTGGGGACCAATGAGCAGTTCTTC. Translating gives CASSLSLGTNEQFF. This chain links TRBV7-2 with TRBJ2-1, with D perhaps assigned TRBD1 or TRBD2 (5 bases each). Germline V gives CDR1 SGHTA, CDR2 FQGNSA. V dropped 2 bases and J dropped 6 bases, with 11 bases sitting between them. The CDR3 totals 14 residues. Looking up the rest from reference TRBV7-2 and TRBJ2-1 gives the full variable domain: GAGVSQSPSNKVTEKGKDVELRCDPISGHTALYWYRQSLGQGLEFLIYFQGNSAPDKSGLPSDRFSAERTGGSVSTLTIQRTQQEDSAVYLCASSLSLGTNEQFFGPGTRLTVL.

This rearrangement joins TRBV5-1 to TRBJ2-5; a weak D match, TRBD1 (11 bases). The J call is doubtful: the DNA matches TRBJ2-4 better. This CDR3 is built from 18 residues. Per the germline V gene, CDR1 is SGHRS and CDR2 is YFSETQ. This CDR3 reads CASSLAGTGGGLASIQYF. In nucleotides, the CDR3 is TGCGCCAGCAGCTTGGCCGGGACAGGGGGGGGACTAGCGAGCATTCAGTACTTC.

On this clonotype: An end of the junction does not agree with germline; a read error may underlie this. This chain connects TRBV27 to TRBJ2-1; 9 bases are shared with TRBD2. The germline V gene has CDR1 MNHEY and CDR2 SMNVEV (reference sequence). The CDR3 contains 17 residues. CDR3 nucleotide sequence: TGTGCCAGTAGTTTATCGAAGGCTAGCGGGACGGATGAGACCCAGTTCTTC. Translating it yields CASSLSKASGTDETQFF.

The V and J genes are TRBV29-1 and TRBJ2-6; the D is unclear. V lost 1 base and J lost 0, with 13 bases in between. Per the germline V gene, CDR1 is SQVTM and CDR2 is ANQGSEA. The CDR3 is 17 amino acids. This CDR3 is CSVEVTRGTSGANVLTF. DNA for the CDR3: TGCAGCGTTGAAGTAACGAGAGGAACCTCTGGGGCCAACGTCCTGACTTTC. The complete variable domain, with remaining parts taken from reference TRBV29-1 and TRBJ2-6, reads SAVISQKPSRDICQRGTSLTIQCQVDSQVTMMFWYRQQPGQSLTLIATANQGSEATYESGFVIDKFPISRPNLTFSTLTVSNMSPEDSSIYLCSVEVTRGTSGANVLTFGAGSRLTVL.

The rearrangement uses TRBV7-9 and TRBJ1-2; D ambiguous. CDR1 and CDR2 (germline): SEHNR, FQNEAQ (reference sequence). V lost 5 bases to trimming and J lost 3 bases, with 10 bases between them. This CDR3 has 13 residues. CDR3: CASSEGQYYGYTF. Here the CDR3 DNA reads TGTGCCAGCAGCGAAGGGCAGTACTATGGCTACACCTTC.

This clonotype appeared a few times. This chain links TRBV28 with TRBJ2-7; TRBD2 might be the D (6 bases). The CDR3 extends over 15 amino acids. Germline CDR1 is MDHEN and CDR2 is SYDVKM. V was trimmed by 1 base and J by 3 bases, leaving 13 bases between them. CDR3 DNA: TGTGCCAGCAGTTTATCGGGGGATAATGACTACGAGCAGTACTTC. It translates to CASSLSGDNDYEQYF.

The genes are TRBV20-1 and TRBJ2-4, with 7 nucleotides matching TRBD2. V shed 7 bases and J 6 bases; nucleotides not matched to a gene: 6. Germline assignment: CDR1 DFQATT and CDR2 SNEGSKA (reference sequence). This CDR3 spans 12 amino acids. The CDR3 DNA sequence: TGCAGTGGTCGGGGGGAGTTAAACATTCAGTACTTC. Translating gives CSGRGELNIQYF.

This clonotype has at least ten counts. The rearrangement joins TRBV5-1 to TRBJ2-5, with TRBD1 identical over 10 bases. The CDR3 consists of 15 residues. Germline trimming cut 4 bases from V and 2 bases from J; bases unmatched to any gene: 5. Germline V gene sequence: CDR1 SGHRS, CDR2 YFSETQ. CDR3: CASSGRQGAQETQYF. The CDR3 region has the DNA TGCGCCAGCAGCGGGCGACAGGGGGCTCAAGAGACCCAGTACTTC.

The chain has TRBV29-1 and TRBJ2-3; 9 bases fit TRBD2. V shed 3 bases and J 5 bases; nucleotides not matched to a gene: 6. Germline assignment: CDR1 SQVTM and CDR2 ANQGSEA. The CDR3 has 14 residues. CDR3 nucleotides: TGCAGCGTTGACCAGCGGGGGGCGGGAGATACGCAGTATTTT. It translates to CSVDQRGAGDTQYF.

The CDR3 DNA is TGCAGCGTTGAAGATCTTACAAACCAAGAGACCCAGTACTTC. Translated: CSVEDLTNQETQYF. V gene TRBV29-1 combines with J gene TRBJ2-5, with unresolved D. The V and J ends lost 0 bases and 0 bases respectively, with 8 bases between them. The CDR3 runs 14 residues. Looked up from germline, CDR1 is SQVTM and CDR2 is ANQGSEA.

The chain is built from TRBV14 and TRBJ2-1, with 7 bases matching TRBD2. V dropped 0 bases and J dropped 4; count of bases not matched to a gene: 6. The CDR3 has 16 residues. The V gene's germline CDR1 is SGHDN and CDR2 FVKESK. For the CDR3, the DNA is TGTGCCAGCAGCCAAGATTGGGCTAGCGGATACAATGAGCAGTTCTTC. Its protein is CASSQDWASGYNEQFF.

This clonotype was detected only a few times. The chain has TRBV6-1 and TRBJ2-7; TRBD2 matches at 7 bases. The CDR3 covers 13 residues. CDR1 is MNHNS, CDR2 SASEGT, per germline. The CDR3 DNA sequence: TGTTCGGCGGAGCGGGGTAGATCCTACGAGCAGTACTTC. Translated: CSAERGRSYEQYF.

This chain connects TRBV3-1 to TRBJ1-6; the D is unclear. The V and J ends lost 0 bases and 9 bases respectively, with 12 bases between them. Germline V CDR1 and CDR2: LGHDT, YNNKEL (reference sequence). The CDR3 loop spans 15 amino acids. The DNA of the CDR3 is TGTGCCAGCAGCCAAGAGGACGGAGGTAGTTCACCCCTCCACTTT. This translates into CASSQEDGGSSPLHF.

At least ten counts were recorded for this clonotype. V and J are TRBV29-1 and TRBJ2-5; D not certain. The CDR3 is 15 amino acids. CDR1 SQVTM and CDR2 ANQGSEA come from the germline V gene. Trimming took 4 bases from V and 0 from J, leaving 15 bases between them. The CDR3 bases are TGCAGCGTTGCAAGGTCAGAACAGCACCAAGAGACCCAGTACTTC. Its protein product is CSVARSEQHQETQYF.

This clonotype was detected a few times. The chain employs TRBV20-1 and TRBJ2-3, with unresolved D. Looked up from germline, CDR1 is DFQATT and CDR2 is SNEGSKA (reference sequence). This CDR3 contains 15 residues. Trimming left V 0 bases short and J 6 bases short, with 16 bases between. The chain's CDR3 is CSARDASVVSDTQYF. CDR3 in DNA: TGCAGTGCTAGAGATGCCAGTGTCGTGAGTGATACGCAGTATTTT.

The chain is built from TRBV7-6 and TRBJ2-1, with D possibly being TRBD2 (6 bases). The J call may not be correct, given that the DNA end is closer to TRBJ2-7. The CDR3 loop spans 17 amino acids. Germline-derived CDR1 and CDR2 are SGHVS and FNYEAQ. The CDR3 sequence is CASSATAAGISYNEQYF. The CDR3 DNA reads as TGTGCCAGCAGTGCAACGGCTGCGGGGATCTCCTACAATGAGCAGTACTTC.

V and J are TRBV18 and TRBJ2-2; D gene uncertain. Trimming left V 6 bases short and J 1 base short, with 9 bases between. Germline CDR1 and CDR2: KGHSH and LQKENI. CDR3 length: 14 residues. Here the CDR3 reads CASSPNMNTGELFF. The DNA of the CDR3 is TGTGCCAGCTCTCCGAATATGAACACCGGGGAGCTGTTTTTT. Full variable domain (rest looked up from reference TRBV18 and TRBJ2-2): NAGVMQNPRHLVRRRGQEARLRCSPMKGHSHVYWYRQLPEEGLKFMVYLQKENIIDESGMPKERFSAEFPKEGPSILRIQQVVRGDSAAYFCASSPNMNTGELFFGEGSRLTVL.

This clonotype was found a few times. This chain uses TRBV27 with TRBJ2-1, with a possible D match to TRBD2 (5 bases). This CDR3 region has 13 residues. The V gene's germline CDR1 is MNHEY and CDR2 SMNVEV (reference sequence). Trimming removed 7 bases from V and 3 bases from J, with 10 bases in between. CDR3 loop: CASIARGYNEQFF. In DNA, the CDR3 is TGTGCCAGCATAGCGAGAGGCTACAATGAGCAGTTCTTC.

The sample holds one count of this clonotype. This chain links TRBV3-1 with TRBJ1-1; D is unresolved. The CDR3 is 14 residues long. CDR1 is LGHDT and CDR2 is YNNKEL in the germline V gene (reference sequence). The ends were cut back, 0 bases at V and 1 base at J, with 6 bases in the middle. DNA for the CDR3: TGTGCCAGCAGCCAAGACCCAGCGAACACTGAAGCTTTCTTT. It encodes CASSQDPANTEAFF.

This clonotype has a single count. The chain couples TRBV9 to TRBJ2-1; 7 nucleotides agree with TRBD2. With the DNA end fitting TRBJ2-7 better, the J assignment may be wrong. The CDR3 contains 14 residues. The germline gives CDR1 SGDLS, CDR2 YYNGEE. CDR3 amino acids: CASSDLRDYNEQYF. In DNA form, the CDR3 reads TGTGCCAGCAGCGACCTCCGGGACTACAATGAGCAGTACTTC.

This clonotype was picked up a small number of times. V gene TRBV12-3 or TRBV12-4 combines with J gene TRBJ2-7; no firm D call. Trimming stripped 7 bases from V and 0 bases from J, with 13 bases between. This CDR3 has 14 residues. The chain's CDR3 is CASTSGQHSYEQYF. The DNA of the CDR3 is TGTGCCAGCACCTCTGGTCAGCACTCCTACGAGCAGTACTTC.

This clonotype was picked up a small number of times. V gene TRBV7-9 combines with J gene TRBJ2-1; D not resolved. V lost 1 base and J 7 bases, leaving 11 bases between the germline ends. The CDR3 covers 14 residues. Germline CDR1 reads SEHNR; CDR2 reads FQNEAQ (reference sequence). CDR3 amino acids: CASSLGYANNEQFF. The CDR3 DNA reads TGTGCCAGCAGCTTAGGGTACGCAAATAATGAGCAGTTCTTC.

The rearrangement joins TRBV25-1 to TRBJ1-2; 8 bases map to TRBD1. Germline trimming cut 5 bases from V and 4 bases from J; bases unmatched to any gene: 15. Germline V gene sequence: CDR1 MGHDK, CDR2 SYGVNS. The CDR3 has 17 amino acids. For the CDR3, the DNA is TGTGCCAGCAGTCCTCCGGGACAGGCGGGTTCGGCCTATGGCTACACCTTC. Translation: CASSPPGQAGSAYGYTF.

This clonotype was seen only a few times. DNA of the CDR3: TGCAGTGTTATAGAGAGCGGGAAGTTCACAGATACGCAGTATTTT. This sequence encodes CSVIESGKFTDTQYF. The chain has TRBV20-1 and TRBJ2-3; TRBD2 matches at 7 bases. J lost 2 bases, V lost 7 bases, and 12 bases had no gene match. CDR1 is DFQATT, CDR2 SNEGSKA, per germline (reference sequence). The CDR3 extends over 15 amino acids.

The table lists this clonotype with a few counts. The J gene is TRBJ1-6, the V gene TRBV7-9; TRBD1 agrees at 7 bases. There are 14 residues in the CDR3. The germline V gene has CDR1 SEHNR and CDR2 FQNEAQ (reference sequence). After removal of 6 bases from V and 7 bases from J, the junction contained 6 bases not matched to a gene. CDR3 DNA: TGTGCCAGCAGAGTGACAGGGTCGAATTCACCCCTCCACTTT. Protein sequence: CASRVTGSNSPLHF.

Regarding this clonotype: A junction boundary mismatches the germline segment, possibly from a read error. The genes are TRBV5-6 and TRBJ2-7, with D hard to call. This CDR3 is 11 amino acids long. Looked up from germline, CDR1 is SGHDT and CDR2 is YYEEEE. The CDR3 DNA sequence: TGTACCAGCAGCTTGTCTTACGAGCAGTACTTC. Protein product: CTSSLSYEQYF.

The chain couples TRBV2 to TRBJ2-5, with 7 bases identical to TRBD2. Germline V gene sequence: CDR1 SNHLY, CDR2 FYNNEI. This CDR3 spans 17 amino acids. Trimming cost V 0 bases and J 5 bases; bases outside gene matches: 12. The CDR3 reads CASSEAQVRTSGETQYF. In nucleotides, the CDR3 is TGTGCCAGCAGTGAAGCGCAGGTTCGGACTAGTGGTGAGACCCAGTACTTC.

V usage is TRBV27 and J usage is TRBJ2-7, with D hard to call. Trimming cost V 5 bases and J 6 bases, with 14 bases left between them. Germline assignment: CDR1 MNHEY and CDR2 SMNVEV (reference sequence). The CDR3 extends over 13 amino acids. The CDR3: CASSRMMLTEQYF. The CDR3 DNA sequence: TGTGCCAGCAGTCGAATGATGCTGACCGAGCAGTACTTC.

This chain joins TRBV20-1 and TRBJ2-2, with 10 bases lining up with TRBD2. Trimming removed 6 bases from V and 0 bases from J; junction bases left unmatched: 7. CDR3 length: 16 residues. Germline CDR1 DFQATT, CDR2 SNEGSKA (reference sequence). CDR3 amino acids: CSALSGRSPNTGELFF. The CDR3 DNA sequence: TGCAGTGCCCTTAGCGGGAGGTCACCGAACACCGGGGAGCTGTTTTTT.